The rows below give T cell receptor beta chains drawn from one sample of a study of T cell repertoires in ileal Crohn's disease. Libraries were prepared by immunoSEQ multiplex PCR; TCRdb keeps only in-frame clonotypes and omits some of them. This table holds approximately 14,000 clones, roughly 85% found once. Sequenced input: ileal tissue. The source is an adult with Crohn's disease. Both conserved end residues are part of each CDR3. A D gene is named only where the DNA matches it firmly. Rows give clone size only sometimes, using once, few, many, or a class for an expanded clone.

J gene,V gene,D gene,clone size,CDR3 DNA,CDR3 protein
TRBJ1-5,TRBV7-2,TRBD1,.,TGTGCCAGCAGCTTCAGACAGGGAGATCAGCCCCAGCATTTT,CASSFRQGDQPQHF
TRBJ2-7,TRBV5-4,TRBD1,.,TGTGCCAGCAGCCTGGACAGGGGATCCTACGAGCAGTACTTC,CASSLDRGSYEQYF
TRBJ1-5,TRBV6-5,TRBD1,.,TGTGCCAGCAGTCCCTTGACAGGGGGAAATCAGCCCCAGCATTTT,CASSPLTGGNQPQHF
TRBJ2-3,TRBV5-4,.,.,TGTGCCAGCAGCTTGGGGGGGCTATCCTTCCCGCAGTATTTT,CASSLGGLSFPQYF
TRBJ2-6,TRBV5-1,.,.,TGCGCCAGCAGCTTGTTAGGGGGCTCTGGGGCCAACGTCCTGACTTTC,CASSLLGGSGANVLTF
TRBJ1-1,TRBV6-6,TRBD1,.,TGTGCCAGCAACTTTGGGACAGGAGTTAACACTGAAGCTTTCTTT,CASNFGTGVNTEAFF
TRBJ1-3,TRBV7-6,TRBD1,.,TGTGCCAGCAGCCCCAACGACAGGGGCACTGGAAACACCATATATTTT,CASSPNDRGTGNTIYF
TRBJ2-5,TRBV7-2,TRBD2,once,TGTGCCAGCAGCTTAGGGGGACTAGCGGGAGGTGAGACCCAGTACTTC,CASSLGGLAGGETQYF
TRBJ2-5,TRBV2,TRBD2,few,TGTGCCAGCAGTGAATTTAGCGGGGGGGCCGAGACCCAGTACTTC,CASSEFSGGAETQYF
TRBJ1-3,TRBV6-5,.,.,TGTGCCAGCAAATCGGGTGTCTCTGGAAACACCATATATTTT,CASKSGVSGNTIYF
TRBJ1-5,TRBV18,.,.,TGTGCCAGCTCACCTACGGGAAATCAGCCCCAGCATTTT,CASSPTGNQPQHF
TRBJ1-5,TRBV30,.,.,TGTGCCTGGAGTGTACAGGACGGCCGATTAAGCAATCAGCCCCAGCATTTT,CAWSVQDGRLSNQPQHF
TRBJ1-4,TRBV30,TRBD1,.,TGTGCCTGGAGCCAGACAGGGATGAATGAAAAACTGTTTTTT,CAWSQTGMNEKLFF
TRBJ2-7,TRBV19,.,few,TGTGCCAGTAGTGCCGGTCGAAGAGGCTACGAGCAGTACTTC,CASSAGRRGYEQYF
TRBJ2-3,TRBV29-1,.,.,TGCAGCGTTGGTGCCAGGTACACAGATACGCAGTATTTT,CSVGARYTDTQYF
TRBJ2-7,TRBV28,TRBD2,.,TGTGCCAGCAGTTCCCAACCGACTAGCTGGTACGAGCAGTACTTC,CASSSQPTSWYEQYF